This T cell receptor beta chain was captured in a study of blood T cell repertoires in COVID-19. TCRdb's table, derived via immunoSEQ multiplex PCR, lists solely in-frame clones and lacks some. The data show about 140,000 clones, with about 81% seen just once and about 4% held by the top ten. Between the trimmed V and J ends, which lost 2 bases and 9 bases, there was a span of 14 bases. Germline V lookup: CDR1 MNHEY, CDR2 SMNVEV (reference sequence). The CDR3 is 14 residues long. The chain links TRBV27 to TRBJ2-1; possible D gene TRBD2, 6 bases. The sample comprised peripheral blood. The receptor comes from a woman aged 80 or older with acute or convalescent COVID-19. CDR3 DNA sequence: TGTGCCAGCAGTTTAGTGAAAACTAGCACTGAGCAGTTCTTC. Translating it yields CASSLVKTSTEQFF.